The source of this T cell receptor beta chain is a study of metastatic and nonmetastatic thyroid tumors. General study points: Patients with malignant thyroid tumors reportedly had significantly higher TCR beta diversity than those with benign nodules, in blood and tumor.

TCRdb reassembled clones from the PCR reads with MiXCR. The sample has about 16,000 clones; approximately 30% are singletons. Between the trimmed V and J ends, which lost 4 bases and 4 bases, there was a span of 11 bases. Germline lookup yields CDR1 DFQATT and CDR2 SNEGSKA (reference sequence). The CDR3 runs 13 residues. Turning to this clone: What it recognizes is unknown.

Until they underwent thyroid surgery, no patient had received any treatment. The chain carries TRBV20-1 and TRBJ1-5; possible D gene TRBD1, 5 bases. The material sequenced was adjacent normal tissue. This sequence originates from a female donor with papillary thyroid cancer or a benign thyroid nodule (not recorded which). Some clones in this sample may be carry-over from other donors' samples. The CDR3 is CSATQGTNQPQHF. Here the CDR3 DNA reads TGCAGTGCTACGCAGGGTACTAATCAGCCCCAGCATTTT.